The table lists the clone carrying this TCR beta chain with a few counts. Its antigen is not identified. Germline values: CDR1 SQVTM, CDR2 ANQGSEA. Trimming removed 3 bases at V and 6 bases at J, with 11 bases between. The CDR3 sequence is 12 residues long. This specimen belongs to a study of regulatory T cells in long-lasting Graves disease. For TCR beta, libraries came from iRepertoire HTBI primers and Arm-PCR of CDR3 regions. TCRdb independently ran MiXCR on the multiplex PCR reads; one entry per CDR3 protein. The profile shows fewer than 550,000 distinct CDR3 sequences, about 15% of them singletons. Documented time point: newly diagnosed GD, antithyroid drugs for less than 3 months. Following extraction of RNA from PBMCs, that RNA was used to make the TCR library. Study-wide points: With persistent disease, TRBV28, TRBJ1-2 and TRBJ2-5 were the favored segments.

The same sample was also used in a study of T cells in Graves' hyperthyroidism and ophthalmopathy. That paper notes: Patients counted as stable if ophthalmopathy did not develop within 18 months. Investigators excluded patients with uncontrolled infection, other autoimmune disease, pregnancy or lactation.

The sample in question was peripheral blood mononuclear cells (PBMCs), obtained at new diagnosis, from a patient treated with antithyroid drugs. The sequence came from a woman aged 35-60 years with Graves disease. The chain combines TRBV29-1 with TRBJ2-5; tentatively, D is TRBD1 (5 bases). The CDR3 bases are TGCAGCGTTGAGGGCAGGGAAAAGACCCAGTACTTC. Residues: CSVEGREKTQYF.